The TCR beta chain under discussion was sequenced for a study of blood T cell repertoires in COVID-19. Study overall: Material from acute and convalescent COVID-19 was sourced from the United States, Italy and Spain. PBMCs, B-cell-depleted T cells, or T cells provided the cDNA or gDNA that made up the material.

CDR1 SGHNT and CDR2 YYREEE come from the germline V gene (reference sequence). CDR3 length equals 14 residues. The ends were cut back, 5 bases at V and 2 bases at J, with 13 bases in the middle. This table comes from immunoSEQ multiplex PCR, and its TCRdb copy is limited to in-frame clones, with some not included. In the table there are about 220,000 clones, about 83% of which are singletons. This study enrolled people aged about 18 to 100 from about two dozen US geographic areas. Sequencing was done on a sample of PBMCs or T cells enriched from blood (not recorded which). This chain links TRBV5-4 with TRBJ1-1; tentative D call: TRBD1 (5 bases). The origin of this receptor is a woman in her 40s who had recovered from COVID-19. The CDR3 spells CASSLRGRNTEAFF. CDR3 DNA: TGTGCCAGCAGTTTAAGGGGTCGTAACACTGAAGCTTTCTTT.